This passage covers 32 T cell receptor beta chains from one sample sequenced in a study of OX40 agonist ivuxolimab in advanced cancers. The protocol was immunoSEQ multiplex PCR, while the TCRdb copy is restricted to in-frame clones and leaves out a portion. The repertoire holds roughly 45,000 clones, around 85% seen once, with roughly 20% in the top ten. The starting material was CD4+ or CD8+ T cells sorted from blood, obtained in a trial of the OX40 agonist ivuxolimab. These receptors all stem from an adult with an advanced solid tumor such as melanoma, head and neck, liver or kidney cancer.

The chain is built from TRBV28 and TRBJ2-7; TRBD1 might be the D (6 bases). V was cut by 5 bases and J by 3 bases, with 14 bases left in between. The length of the CDR3 is 14 residues. Germline V gene lookup returns CDR1 MDHEN and CDR2 SYDVKM. The CDR3 nucleotides are TGTGCCAGCAGTCCCCTGCCGACAGGCTACGAGCAGTACGTC. Its protein is CASSPLPTGYEQYV.

The V and J genes are TRBV21-1 and TRBJ1-5; TRBD1 reflects the table's D call only, with no check against the DNA. TRBV21-1 is a pseudogene locus. The CDR3 spans 14 residues. DNA for the CDR3: TGTGCCAGCCCTGGGGGCGCAGGCAATCAGCCCCAGCATTTT. Its protein product is CASPGGAGNQPQHF.

The V and J genes are TRBV11-2 and TRBJ2-1; D call uncertain. Germline CDR1 and CDR2: SGHAT and FQNNGV. The CDR3 covers 14 residues. V was pared by 5 bases and J by 5 bases, with 13 bases between. This chain's CDR3 is CASSLSARDNEQFF. CDR3 nucleotide sequence: TGTGCCAGCAGCCTCTCAGCCAGAGACAATGAGCAGTTCTTC.

The chain links TRBV11-2 to TRBJ2-3, with TRBD2 identical over 9 bases. This CDR3 has 16 residues. The germline CDR1 and CDR2 sequences are SGHAT and FQNNGV. V lost 2 bases to trimming and J lost 2 bases; unmatched junction nucleotides: 5. CDR3 protein: CASSLNSGGYTDTQYF. The CDR3 nucleotides read TGTGCCAGCAGCTTAAATAGCGGGGGTTACACAGATACGCAGTATTTT.

The chain joins TRBV19 to TRBJ2-1, with D perhaps matching TRBD2 (6 bases). The V gene lost 6 bases and the J gene lost 6 bases, with 15 bases spanning the gap. The CDR3 has 14 residues. The germline V gene encodes CDR1 LNHDA and CDR2 SQIVND (reference sequence). CDR3 DNA sequence: TGTGCCAGTAGAATCGGGGGACCCCTCAATGAGCAGTTCTTC. Its translation: CASRIGGPLNEQFF.

V usage is TRBV7-2 and J usage is TRBJ1-1; TRBD1 matches at 11 bases. The CDR3 extends over 15 amino acids. Germline-derived CDR1 and CDR2 are SGHTA and FQGNSA. V shed 5 bases and J 1 base; nucleotides not matched to a gene: 3. DNA for the CDR3: TGTGCCAGCAGCCCGGACAGGGGGCCGAACACTGAAGCTTTCTTT. Its protein is CASSPDRGPNTEAFF.

This chain links TRBV7-9 with TRBJ1-3; D ambiguous. Germline V gene lookup returns CDR1 SEHNR and CDR2 FQNEAQ (reference sequence). The CDR3 is 15 amino acids. V lost 7 bases and J 0 bases, leaving 13 bases between the germline ends. CDR3: CASTPGDDSGNTIYF. The CDR3 bases are TGTGCCAGCACCCCGGGCGACGACTCTGGAAACACCATATATTTT.

The J gene is TRBJ2-5, the V gene TRBV27; D may be TRBD1 (6 bases). Germline V gene sequence: CDR1 MNHEY, CDR2 SMNVEV (reference sequence). CDR3 size: 14 residues. Trimming took 3 bases from V and 2 from J, leaving 10 bases between them. CDR3 DNA sequence: TGTGCCAGCAGTTTGCCAGGGGCTCAAGAGACCCAGTACTTC. Protein product: CASSLPGAQETQYF.

The chain joins TRBV2 to TRBJ1-1; D call uncertain. Trimming took 5 bases from V and 10 from J, leaving 11 bases between them. The CDR3 covers 11 residues. Germline values: CDR1 SNHLY, CDR2 FYNNEI. The CDR3 DNA reads as TGTGCCAGCAGTTGGGAGCCGACAGCTTTCTTT. Translation: CASSWEPTAFF.

The chain joins TRBV28 to TRBJ2-1, with TRBD2 matching 15 bases. Germline values: CDR1 MDHEN, CDR2 SYDVKM. V lost 4 bases and J lost 9; bases outside the gene matches: 13. This CDR3 contains 18 residues. The CDR3 nucleotides read TGTGCCAGCAGTTCGGGACTAGCGGGGGGAACGACAGGCGGTGAGCAGTTCTTC. It specifies CASSSGLAGGTTGGEQFF.

The V gene is TRBV13, the J gene TRBJ2-2; D is ambiguous. The CDR3 runs to 14 residues. Germline V lookup: CDR1 PRHDT, CDR2 FYEKMQ (reference sequence). Trimming took 5 bases from V and 7 from J, leaving 14 bases between them. Here the CDR3 DNA reads TGTGCCAGCAGCCCCATCAAGACGATCGGGGAGCTGTTTTTT. Translated: CASSPIKTIGELFF.

The chain uses TRBV4-1 and TRBJ2-5; D unclear. The CDR3 consists of 16 residues. The V gene lost 1 base and the J gene lost 0 bases, with 12 bases spanning the gap. Germline V CDR1 and CDR2: MGHRA, YSYEKL. For the CDR3, the DNA is TGCGCCAGCAGCCAAGGCGACGGCGGTTACCAAGAGACCCAGTACTTC. This codes for CASSQGDGGYQETQYF.

This chain joins TRBV2 and TRBJ2-2; D gene ambiguous. CDR1 SNHLY and CDR2 FYNNEI come from the germline V gene. Trimming cost V 8 bases and J 4 bases, with 2 bases left between them. CDR3 length: 10 residues. CDR3 sequence: CASGTGELFF. DNA for the CDR3: TGTGCCAGCGGCACCGGGGAGCTGTTTTTT.

V usage is TRBV4-1 and J usage is TRBJ1-1; possibly TRBD1 for D (6 bases). This CDR3 comprises 15 residues. Germline V CDR1 and CDR2: MGHRA, YSYEKL. With 4 bases removed from V and 4 bases from J, the gap between germline ends came to 16 bases. CDR3 residues: CASSPKAGGATEAFF. The CDR3 bases are TGCGCCAGCAGCCCAAAAGCGGGGGGGGCCACTGAAGCTTTCTTT.

The chain carries TRBV27 and TRBJ2-5; perhaps TRBD1 as D (6 bases). The CDR3 has 11 residues. V was pared by 8 bases and J by 6 bases, with 10 bases between. Germline assignment: CDR1 MNHEY and CDR2 SMNVEV (reference sequence). CDR3 residues: CASGQMKTQYF. As DNA, the CDR3 is TGTGCCAGCGGACAGATGAAGACCCAGTACTTC.

The gene calls are TRBV6-5 and TRBJ2-7; D unresolved. This CDR3 is built from 11 residues. V lost 6 bases and J lost 5, with 8 bases in between. Germline lookup yields CDR1 MNHEY and CDR2 SVGAGI. In nucleotides, the CDR3 is TGTGCCAGCAGGGCCGGACACGAGCAGTACTTC. Translating it yields CASRAGHEQYF.

The chain combines TRBV2 with TRBJ2-7; tentatively, D is TRBD1 or TRBD2 (5 bases each). The CDR3 has 15 residues. In germline, CDR1 is SNHLY, CDR2 FYNNEI. Trimming stripped 6 bases from V and 4 bases from J, with 19 bases between. The CDR3 loop reads CASSLSRTGRYEQYV. CDR3 nucleotides: TGTGCCAGCAGCCTTTCCAGGACGGGGCGTTACGAGCAGTACGTC.

This clone was seen a single time. This chain connects TRBV5-1 to TRBJ1-6, with D perhaps TRBD1 (5 bases). V gave up 5 bases and J gave up 7 bases, with 13 bases separating them. From germline, CDR1 is SGHRS and CDR2 YFSETQ. This CDR3 spans 14 amino acids. CDR3 nucleotide sequence: TGCGCCAGCAGGGTAGCGGGGACCAATTCACCCCTCCACTTT. Translating gives CASRVAGTNSPLHF.

This clone turned up a few times. The gene calls are TRBV6-5 and TRBJ1-1; TRBD1 matches at 9 bases. The CDR3 totals 15 residues. V shed 7 bases, J shed 3 bases, and the junction held 9 bases outside the gene matches. Germline V gene sequence: CDR1 MNHEY, CDR2 SVGAGI. CDR3 in amino acids: CASKRGTGRDTEAFF. CDR3 nucleotides: TGTGCCAGCAAAAGGGGGACAGGGAGGGACACTGAAGCTTTCTTT.

The J gene is TRBJ2-3, the V gene TRBV4-1; TRBD1 agrees at 7 bases. CDR1 MGHRA and CDR2 YSYEKL come from the germline V gene. The CDR3 covers 16 residues. V shed 3 bases and J 6 bases; nucleotides not matched to a gene: 12. The CDR3 here is CASSHLPPQQGDTQYF. Written as DNA, the CDR3 is TGCGCCAGCAGCCATCTCCCACCGCAACAGGGGGATACGCAGTATTTT.

The chain is built from TRBV2 and TRBJ2-2, with 9 bases matching TRBD1. Germline CDR1 and CDR2: SNHLY and FYNNEI. The junction had 6 bases not matched to a gene; V was cut back by 5 bases and J by 5 bases. This CDR3 is 15 amino acids long. CDR3 sequence (DNA): TGTGCCAGCAGTTTAGACAGGGGGTTAACCGGGGAGCTGTTTTTT. This translates into CASSLDRGLTGELFF.

This rearrangement joins TRBV6-5 to TRBJ1-2; the D is unclear. V was shortened by 2 bases and J by 8 bases, with 12 bases between the two germline ends. CDR1 is MNHEY and CDR2 is SVGAGI in the germline V gene. This CDR3 region has 13 residues. As DNA, the CDR3 is TGTGCCAGCAGTTACGCCCCACTTGGGGGCTACACCTTC. Amino acids: CASSYAPLGGYTF.

This chain uses TRBV6-5 with TRBJ2-2; D call uncertain. The germline V gene encodes CDR1 MNHEY and CDR2 SVGAGI. V was clipped by 0 bases and J by 4 bases, with 3 bases between them. The length of the CDR3 is 13 residues. The DNA for the CDR3 is TGTGCCAGCAGTTACTCGGGCACCGGGGAGCTGTTTTTT. Its translation: CASSYSGTGELFF.

The chain uses TRBV6-6 and TRBJ2-2; no definite D call. The CDR3 extends over 14 amino acids. Trimming removed 7 bases at V and 3 bases at J, with 12 bases between. CDR1 and CDR2 from the germline V gene are MNHNY and SVGAGI (reference sequence). For the CDR3, the DNA is TGTGCCAGCACTTTGGGGTACTACACCGGGGAGCTGTTTTTT. It specifies CASTLGYYTGELFF.

The chain carries TRBV28 and TRBJ1-3; 7 bases match TRBD1. CDR3 size: 16 residues. Per the germline V gene, CDR1 is MDHEN and CDR2 is SYDVKM. Trimming removed 6 bases from V and 0 bases from J; junction bases left unmatched: 8. The CDR3 nucleotides are TGTGCCAGCAGCTGGGGACAGTCAGACTCTGGAAACACCATATATTTT. Protein product: CASSWGQSDSGNTIYF.

In the case of this clone: Other nucleotide sequences from this sample produce the same CDR3. The chain employs TRBV7-3 and TRBJ2-1; D is ambiguous. The V and J ends lost 3 bases and 0 bases respectively, with 3 bases between them. CDR3 length equals 13 residues. Germline V gene data show CDR1 as SGHTA and CDR2 as FQGTGA. Here the CDR3 reads CASSFSSYNEQFF. CDR3 in DNA: TGTGCCAGCAGCTTCAGCTCCTACAATGAGCAGTTCTTC.

The rearrangement uses TRBV19 and TRBJ1-4; D unclear. V dropped 3 bases and J dropped 0 bases, with 8 bases sitting between them. CDR1 and CDR2 from the germline V gene are LNHDA and SQIVND (reference sequence). This CDR3 has 15 residues. CDR3 DNA: TGTGCCAGTAGTATCGGAGTTGCAACTAATGAAAAACTGTTTTTT. It yields the protein CASSIGVATNEKLFF.

The chain is built from TRBV28 and TRBJ2-7; D may be TRBD1 or TRBD2 (6 bases each). Germline assignment: CDR1 MDHEN and CDR2 SYDVKM. V was clipped by 8 bases and J by 2 bases, with 16 bases between them. The CDR3 has 14 amino acids. The CDR3 spells CASVGGNMTYEQYF. The CDR3 nucleotides read TGTGCCAGCGTGGGGGGCAATATGACCTACGAGCAGTACTTC. The full variable domain, completed using reference TRBV28 and TRBJ2-7, is DVKVTQSSRYLVKRTGEKVFLECVQDMDHENMFWYRQDPGLGLRLIYFSYDVKMKEKGDIPEGYSVSREKKERFSLILESASTNQTSMYLCASVGGNMTYEQYFGPGTRLTVT.

The chain joins TRBV10-2 to TRBJ2-3; a weak D match, TRBD2 (5 bases). The CDR3 spans 17 residues. V shed 8 bases and J shed 1 base, with 22 bases lying between them. The germline V gene encodes CDR1 WSHSY and CDR2 SAAADI. The CDR3 bases are TGCGCCAGCGACCACGACGAAGACCCAGCGGGCACAGATACGCAGTATTTT. Translating gives CASDHDEDPAGTDTQYF.

This chain links TRBV19 with TRBJ1-5, with TRBD1 matching over 7 bases. Germline V gene sequence: CDR1 LNHDA, CDR2 SQIVND (reference sequence). V was pared by 3 bases and J by 3 bases, with 11 bases of the junction left unmatched. CDR3 length equals 17 residues. CDR3 region: CASSIPWTGMNNQPQHF. CDR3 nucleotide sequence: TGTGCCAGTAGTATCCCCTGGACAGGTATGAACAATCAGCCCCAGCATTTT.

The chain joins TRBV27 to TRBJ2-7, with 8 bases that match TRBD2. Germline assignment: CDR1 MNHEY and CDR2 SMNVEV (reference sequence). This CDR3 spans 13 amino acids. Trimming cost V 6 bases and J 5 bases; bases outside gene matches: 6. The CDR3 DNA reads TGTGCCAGCAGGCGGGGGGCCGGCGACGAGCAGTACGTC. This gives the protein CASRRGAGDEQYV.

The table lists this clone with a count of one. V gene TRBV13 combines with J gene TRBJ1-1; the D gene is possibly TRBD1 (5 bases). Trimming removed 5 bases from V and 0 bases from J, with 13 bases in between. The V gene's germline CDR1 is PRHDT and CDR2 FYEKMQ (reference sequence). The CDR3 consists of 15 residues. The CDR3 sequence is CASSRDGYMNTEAFF. In nucleotides, the CDR3 is TGTGCCAGCAGCAGGGACGGTTACATGAACACTGAAGCTTTCTTT.